What follows is one T cell receptor beta chain and its context. What it binds is not known. The entry originates in a study of regulatory T cells in long-lasting Graves disease. iRepertoire HTBI primers and Arm-PCR of CDR3 regions built TCR beta libraries. TCRdb recomputed calls from the multiplex PCR reads with MiXCR, one row per CDR3 protein. The repertoire holds about 290,000 distinct CDR3 sequences, around 21% seen once, with more than 50% in the top ten. As for time point: persistent/refractory GD, antithyroid drugs over 5 years with positive TRAb. PBMC RNA was the source of the TCR library. The study, taken as a whole, reports: Persistent-disease Graves' patients showed less TCR diversity than new cases.

Germline values: CDR1 SGHTA, CDR2 FQGTGA. The CDR3 has 16 residues. The chain recombines TRBV7-3 with TRBJ2-5; 11 nucleotides align to TRBD2. The end of the DNA is better explained by TRBJ2-1, so the J call may be wrong. The input for sequencing was peripheral blood mononuclear cells (PBMCs), taken when the disease was refractory, from a patient treated with antithyroid drugs. This receptor was taken from a female donor with Graves disease. As DNA, the CDR3 is TGTGCCAGCAGCTTAGGGCTAGCGGGAGGCCTCAATGAGCAGTTCTTC. Its protein product is CASSLGLAGGLNEQFF.